This entry is about one T cell receptor beta chain. Its antigen is not identified. This CDR3 is also generated by other DNA sequences in the sample. Specified treatment: some 19 received Ad26.COV2.S at low or high dose, single or two shots; about 5 received placebo; per-sample allocation not given. Sampling was done on day 63 after the first vaccine or placebo injection. This entry is derived from a study of Ad26.COV2.S vaccination and SARS-CoV-2 variants. At the level of the study: It was the COV1001 Ad26.COV2.S trial arm that included the donor. By the intramuscular route, Ad26.COV2.S was given once, or twice 56 days apart. Study findings and constraints: People who got the vaccine had more spike-specific TCR breadth than people who got placebo.

Sequencing was performed with immunoSEQ multiplex PCR; in TCRdb, only in-frame clones are kept and a portion is missing. The table lists around 310,000 clones, about nine tenths of them singletons, with 5% to 6.5% in the top ten. The material sequenced was peripheral blood, taken in a trial of Ad26.COV2.S vaccine versus placebo. The source of this sequence is a person between 18 and 65 years old who received the Ad26.COV2.S COVID-19 vaccine or a placebo.

CDR3 DNA: TGTGCCAGCAGCCAAGTTGGGGGGACCGGGGAGCTGTTTTTT. Amino acid sequence: CASSQVGGTGELFF. The rearrangement joins TRBV3-1 (or the pseudogene TRBV3-2) to TRBJ2-2; possibly TRBD2 for D (6 bases). This CDR3 region has 14 residues. Germline CDR1 LGHDT, CDR2 YNNKEL (reference sequence). V was cut by 1 base and J by 5 bases, with 8 bases left in between.